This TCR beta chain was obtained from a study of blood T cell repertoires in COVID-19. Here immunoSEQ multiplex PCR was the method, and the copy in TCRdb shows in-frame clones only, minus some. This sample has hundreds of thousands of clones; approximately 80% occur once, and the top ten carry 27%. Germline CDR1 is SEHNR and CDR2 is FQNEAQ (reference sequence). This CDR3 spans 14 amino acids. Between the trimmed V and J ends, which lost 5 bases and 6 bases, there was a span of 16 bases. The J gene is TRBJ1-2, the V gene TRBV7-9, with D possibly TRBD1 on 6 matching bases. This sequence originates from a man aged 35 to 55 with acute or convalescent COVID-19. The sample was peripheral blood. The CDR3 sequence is CASSTHAGEDGYTF. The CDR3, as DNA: TGTGCCAGCAGCACCCACGCAGGGGAAGATGGCTACACCTTC.